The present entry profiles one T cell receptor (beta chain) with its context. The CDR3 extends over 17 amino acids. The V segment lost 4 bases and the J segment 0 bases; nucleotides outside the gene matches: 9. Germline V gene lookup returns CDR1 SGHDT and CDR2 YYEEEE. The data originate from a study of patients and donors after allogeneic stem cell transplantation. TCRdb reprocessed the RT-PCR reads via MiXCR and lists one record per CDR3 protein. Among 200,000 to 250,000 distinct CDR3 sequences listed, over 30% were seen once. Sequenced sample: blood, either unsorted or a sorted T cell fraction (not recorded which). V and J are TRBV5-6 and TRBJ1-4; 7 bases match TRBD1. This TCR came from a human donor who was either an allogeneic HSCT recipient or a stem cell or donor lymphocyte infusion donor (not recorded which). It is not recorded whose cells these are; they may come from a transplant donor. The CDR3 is CASSKRTGVATNEKLFF. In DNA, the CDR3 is TGTGCCAGCAGCAAAAGGACAGGCGTAGCAACTAATGAAAAACTGTTTTTT.